The subject of this entry is one TCR beta chain. Its matching antigen is unknown. The data were taken from a study of T cell repertoires in cytomegalovirus infection. The J segment lost 0 bases and the V segment lost 4 bases, leaving 6 bases of the junction unmatched. The CDR3 is 16 residues long. From germline, CDR1 is MNHEY and CDR2 SVGEGT. TCRdb reprocessed the reads with MiXCR, giving one entry per CDR3 protein. The repertoire has 800,000 to 950,000 distinct CDR3 sequences, approximately 29% of them found once; the top ten carry over 10%. Study outcomes and limitations: The response measured ex vivo was dominated by TCR beta clonotypes (HLA-C-restricted and CMV-specific).

The chain uses TRBV6-2 or TRBV6-3 and TRBJ1-1, with 9 bases aligning to TRBD1. This TCR derives from a human donor in good health (CMV status not recorded). Some clones in this sample may be carry-over from other donors' samples. The material was cultured CD8+ T cells from PBMCs, obtained from culture after CMV antigen stimulation. The CDR3 coding sequence is TGTGCCAGCAGTTCCCTTCGACAGGGGGTGAACACTGAAGCTTTCTTT. Translating gives CASSSLRQGVNTEAFF.